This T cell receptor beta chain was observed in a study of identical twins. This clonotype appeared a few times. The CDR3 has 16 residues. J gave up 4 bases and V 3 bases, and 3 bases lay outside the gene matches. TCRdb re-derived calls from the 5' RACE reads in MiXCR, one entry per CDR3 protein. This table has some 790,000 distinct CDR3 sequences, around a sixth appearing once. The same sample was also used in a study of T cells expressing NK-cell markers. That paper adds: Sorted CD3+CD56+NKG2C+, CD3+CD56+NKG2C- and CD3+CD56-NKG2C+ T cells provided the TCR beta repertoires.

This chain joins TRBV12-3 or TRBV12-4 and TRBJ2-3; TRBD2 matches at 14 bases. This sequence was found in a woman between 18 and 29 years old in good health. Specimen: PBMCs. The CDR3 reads CASSFRGLAGADTQYF. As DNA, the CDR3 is TGTGCCAGCAGTTTTAGGGGACTAGCGGGAGCAGATACGCAGTATTTT.